Listed below are T cell receptor beta chains from one sample, sequenced in a study of radiation and T cells in renal cell carcinoma. The repertoire was sequenced with immunoSEQ multiplex PCR; TCRdb's copy has only in-frame clones and lacks some. The table shows about 59,000 clones, with 60% to 85% occurring only once. The sequencing here drew on blood, taken from a patient whose treatment included radiotherapy and nephrectomy. Receptor source: a man aged 60-69 years with renal cell carcinoma. CDR3s include the opening cysteine and the closing phenylalanine or tryptophan. D genes are given only for firm matches. The size of a clone is reported for some rows only, either as once, few or many, or as a class for expanded clones.

d_call	v_call	cdr3_length	clone_size	j_call	cdr3_nt	cdr3_aa
TRBD2	TRBV30	15	NA	TRBJ2-3	TGTGCCTGGAGTAGGCGCGGGGGTCCTGGGGATACGCAGTATTTT	CAWSRRGGPGDTQYF
TRBD2	TRBV7-9	15	NA	TRBJ2-1	TGTGCCAGCAGCCCTGGGACTAGCGGTACCTATGAGCAGTTCTTC	CASSPGTSGTYEQFF
NA	TRBV6-6	16	NA	TRBJ1-3	TGTGCCAGCAGTTACACGACGGCGTCCTCTGGAAACACCATATATTTT	CASSYTTASSGNTIYF
NA	TRBV7-6	17	NA	TRBJ1-1	TGTGCCAGCAGCTTAGTCGCGGGCATGGGGATGAACACTGAAGCTTTCTTT	CASSLVAGMGMNTEAFF
NA	TRBV2	15	NA	TRBJ2-7	TGTGCCAGCAGTGGGGGTCTAGCGTACTCCTACGAGCAGTACTTC	CASSGGLAYSYEQYF
NA	TRBV10-2	13	NA	TRBJ1-5	TGCGCCGTGGCCGGGGTTGGGGATCAGCCCCAGCATTTT	CAVAGVGDQPQHF
TRBD2	TRBV29-1	12	NA	TRBJ2-5	TGCAGCGTTAGCGGGATGAGGGAGACCCAGTACTTC	CSVSGMRETQYF
TRBD1	TRBV7-9	14	NA	TRBJ1-2	TGTGCCAGCAGCGGACAGGGCGGGGGCTATGGCTACACCTTC	CASSGQGGGYGYTF
NA	TRBV18	11	NA	TRBJ2-5	TGTGCCAGCTCACCAGGCGAGACCCAGTACTTC	CASSPGETQYF
NA	TRBV29-1	14	NA	TRBJ1-3	TGCAGCGTGCGGGAGACACAATCTGGAAACACCATATATTTT	CSVRETQSGNTIYF
NA	TRBV6-5	14	once	TRBJ2-5	TGTGCCAGCAGTGAAACTAGTGACTCCGAGACCCAGTACTTC	CASSETSDSETQYF
NA	TRBV19	12	few	TRBJ2-3	TGTGCCAGTAGCAGAGACACAGATACGCAGTATTTT	CASSRDTDTQYF
NA	TRBV27	13	once	TRBJ2-3	TGTGCCAGCAGTTCAGGGTTTCGAGATACGCAGTATTTT	CASSSGFRDTQYF
NA	TRBV29-1	14	NA	TRBJ1-2	TGCAGCGTCCCGAAGGAGGGGCAGGCGGATGGCTACACCTTC	CSVPKEGQADGYTF
NA	TRBV15	16	NA	TRBJ1-3	TGTGCCACCAGCAGAGACCGTATGGCCTCTGGAAACACCATATATTTT	CATSRDRMASGNTIYF
TRBD1	TRBV9	17	once	TRBJ1-3	TGTGCCAGCAGCGTAGAGGGACAGGGAAGCTCTGGAAACACCATATATTTT	CASSVEGQGSSGNTIYF
TRBD1	TRBV9	16	NA	TRBJ1-3	TGTGCCAGCAGCCCCGGGACAGTTCGCTCTGGAAACACCATATATTTT	CASSPGTVRSGNTIYF
TRBD1	TRBV5-1	17	NA	TRBJ2-1	TGCGCCAGCAGCTTGGGGGACAGGGTGTCGTACCACAATGAGCAGTTCTTC	CASSLGDRVSYHNEQFF
NA	TRBV30	15	once	TRBJ1-3	TGTGCCTGGAGTTTTGGGGGGCCTCCTGGAAACACCATATATTTT	CAWSFGGPPGNTIYF
TRBD2	TRBV7-9	15	NA	TRBJ2-1	TGTGCCAGCAGCTTAGTACTAGCGGGAAGTAGTGAGCAGTTCTTC	CASSLVLAGSSEQFF
NA	TRBV30	14	NA	TRBJ1-3	TGTGCCTGGAAACGCGAGTTGAGGGGAAACACCATATATTTT	CAWKRELRGNTIYF
NA	TRBV6-1	15	few	TRBJ1-5	TGTGCCAGCAGGGAGACAGTAGGGGGCAATCAGCCCCAGCATTTT	CASRETVGGNQPQHF
TRBD1	TRBV5-1	15	NA	TRBJ1-5	TGCGCCAGCGGACTATTCCCAGGGGGCGGACAGCCCCAGCATTTT	CASGLFPGGGQPQHF
TRBD1	TRBV18	16	NA	TRBJ2-7	TGTGCCAGCTCACCACCTACCGGGACAGGGAAGGACGAGCAGTACTTC	CASSPPTGTGKDEQYF
TRBD1	TRBV10-3	13	NA	TRBJ1-1	TGTGCCATCAGTGGGACAGGGGGCACTGAAGCTTTCTTT	CAISGTGGTEAFF
TRBD1	TRBV6-6	15	NA	TRBJ1-2	TGTGCCAGCAGCTCCTCGGGACAGCCTAACTATGGCTACACCTTC	CASSSSGQPNYGYTF
NA	TRBV6-1	13	NA	TRBJ2-1	TGTGCCAGCAGTGGGGGTTACTACAATGAGCAGTTCTTC	CASSGGYYNEQFF
NA	TRBV7-6	15	NA	TRBJ2-2	TGTGCCAGCAGCTTAGCACGGGGGTTCCCCGGGGAGCTGTTTTTT	CASSLARGFPGELFF
NA	TRBV19	15	NA	TRBJ1-1	TGTGCCAGTTTAACAAGCCACAGATCGGAAATAGGAGCTTTCTTT	CASLTSHRSEIGAFF
TRBD1	TRBV7-9	15	NA	TRBJ2-2	TGTGCCAGCAGCCCAGGGACAGGGTATAGCGGGGAGCTGTTTTTT	CASSPGTGYSGELFF
TRBD1	TRBV9	15	NA	TRBJ2-2	TGTGCCAGCAGCGTCGGGACAGGGGGTGGCGGGGAGCTGTTTTTT	CASSVGTGGGGELFF
NA	TRBV5-1	13	NA	TRBJ1-1	TGCGCCAGCAGCGTTCTAGGAAACACTGAAGCTTTCTTT	CASSVLGNTEAFF
NA	TRBV5-6	18	NA	TRBJ2-6	TGTGCCAGCAGGCCATGGGGGACGTACCTCTCTGGGGCCAACGTCCTGACTTTC	CASRPWGTYLSGANVLTF
TRBD2	TRBV25-1	15	few	TRBJ2-3	TGTGCCAGCAGTGAAGGGGCGGGAGCTTTGGATACGCAGTATTTT	CASSEGAGALDTQYF